The next 31 T cell receptor beta chains were all read from a single sample in a study of T cell responses to AZD1222 COVID-19 vaccine. Clones were sequenced by immunoSEQ multiplex PCR, and TCRdb holds only the in-frame ones, with some missing. The data hold 75,000 to 95,000 clones, with roughly 89% observed a single time. This specimen was peripheral blood, taken on day 0 of MenACWY control vaccination. The receptors were sampled from an adult in good health.

The chain is built from TRBV7-2 and TRBJ2-3; TRBD2 agrees at 8 bases. Trimming took 6 bases from V and 0 from J; bases not matched to a gene: 14. This CDR3 comprises 18 residues. The germline V gene has CDR1 SGHTA and CDR2 FQGNSA. The CDR3 DNA follows: TGTGCCAGCAGACCCAGGGGCGGGGGGCCACCTAGCACAGATACGCAGTATTTT. Its protein is CASRPRGGGPPSTDTQYF.

The chain links TRBV14 to TRBJ2-1; TRBD1 aligns across 7 bases. Germline V gene sequence: CDR1 SGHDN, CDR2 FVKESK. The CDR3 consists of 13 residues. Trimming at V came to 4 bases and at J to 12 bases, leaving 9 bases not matched to a gene. The CDR3 loop reads CASSRQQGIGQFF. CDR3 coding DNA: TGTGCCAGCAGCCGACAACAGGGGATCGGGCAGTTCTTC.

V usage is TRBV4-2 and J usage is TRBJ1-2; 9 positions match TRBD1. This CDR3 is built from 16 residues. Germline V gene sequence: CDR1 LGHNA, CDR2 YNFKEQ. V gave up 3 bases and J gave up 8 bases; unmatched junction bases: 13. CDR3 region: CASSHPSPGQGSGYTF. CDR3 nucleotide sequence: TGTGCCAGCAGCCACCCTTCACCGGGACAGGGTAGCGGCTACACCTTC.

The V and J genes are TRBV28 and TRBJ1-1, with D unclear. V was shortened by 6 bases and J by 4 bases, with 9 bases between the two germline ends. CDR1 is MDHEN, CDR2 SYDVKM, per germline. CDR3 length: 12 amino acids. CDR3 coding DNA: TGTGCCAGCAGAATACCGGGCACTGAAGCTTTCTTT. Its protein product is CASRIPGTEAFF.

This clone was picked up one time. This chain connects TRBV30 to TRBJ1-3; the D gene is possibly TRBD1 (6 bases). The CDR3 length is 14 residues. Between the trimmed V and J ends, which lost 0 bases and 3 bases, there was a span of 9 bases. Germline values: CDR1 GTSNPN, CDR2 SVGIG (reference sequence). CDR3 sequence (DNA): TGTGCCTGGAGTGTGGGGGCAGGTGGAAACACCATATATTTT. Protein sequence: CAWSVGAGGNTIYF.

This CDR3 is CASSSRTENTEAFF. The CDR3 DNA follows: TGTGCCAGCAGCTCTAGGACAGAGAACACTGAAGCTTTCTTT. The chain recombines TRBV11-3 with TRBJ1-1; D perhaps matches TRBD1 (6 bases). CDR3 length equals 14 residues. Deletions cut 4 bases from V and 1 base from J, with 10 bases between. Germline loops: CDR1 SGHNT, CDR2 YENEEA.

The chain couples TRBV5-1 to TRBJ1-1; possible D gene TRBD1, 5 bases. The CDR3 covers 12 residues. Trimming shortened V by 5 bases and J by 4 bases, and 9 bases separated the two germline ends. The germline CDR1 and CDR2 sequences are SGHRS and YFSETQ. DNA for the CDR3: TGCGCCAGCAGGGCGAGGGGCACTGAAGCTTTCTTT. As protein: CASRARGTEAFF. The full variable domain, rest sourced from reference TRBV5-1 and TRBJ1-1, is KAGVTQTPRYLIKTRGQQVTLSCSPISGHRSVSWYQQTPGQGLQFLFEYFSETQRNKGNFPGRFSGRQFSNSRSEMNVSTLELGDSALYLCASRARGTEAFFGQGTRLTVV.

The genes are TRBV6-5 and TRBJ2-5; a weak D match, TRBD2 (6 bases). V lost 0 bases and J lost 6, with 11 bases in between. CDR1 and CDR2 (germline): MNHEY, SVGAGI. CDR3 length equals 14 residues. CDR3 loop: CASSYSEGPKTQYF. The CDR3 nucleotides read TGTGCCAGCAGTTACTCGGAGGGGCCCAAGACCCAGTACTTC.

The chain recombines TRBV11-3 with TRBJ2-3, with 7 bases that match TRBD2. CDR1 is SGHNT and CDR2 is YENEEA in the germline V gene. Germline trimming cut 0 bases from V and 2 bases from J; bases unmatched to any gene: 11. This CDR3 is 18 amino acids long. As DNA, the CDR3 is TGTGCCAGCAGCTTAGATCGGTTAGGTGCGGGGGACACAGATACGCAGTATTTT. It codes for CASSLDRLGAGDTDTQYF.

The table lists this clone with a count of one. The rearrangement links TRBV30 to TRBJ1-2, with no clear D. The CDR3 is 14 amino acids. The germline CDR1 and CDR2 sequences are GTSNPN and SVGIG (reference sequence). The germline V and J ends were trimmed by 0 bases and 1 base, with 9 bases remaining between them. The CDR3 is CAWSVGSINYGYTF. The DNA for the CDR3 is TGTGCCTGGAGTGTGGGCAGCATTAACTATGGCTACACCTTC.

The CDR3 here is CASSYQGSDGYTF. The CDR3 DNA follows: TGTGCCAGCAGTTACCAGGGTTCGGACGGCTACACCTTC. This chain joins TRBV6-6 and TRBJ1-2; D is possibly TRBD1 (5 bases). The germline V and J ends were trimmed by 2 bases and 8 bases, with 12 bases remaining between them. This CDR3 is 13 amino acids long. Germline CDR1 reads MNHNY; CDR2 reads SVGAGI (reference sequence).

The V call is TRBV19, the J call TRBJ2-1, with a possible D match to TRBD1 (6 bases). The CDR3 runs 15 residues. Germline V lookup: CDR1 LNHDA, CDR2 SQIVND (reference sequence). Trimming cost V 3 bases and J 0 bases, with 9 bases left between them. Here the CDR3 DNA reads TGTGCCAGTAGTATGGTACAGGGCTCCTACAATGAGCAGTTCTTC. Amino acids: CASSMVQGSYNEQFF.

The chain has TRBV7-8 and TRBJ2-7; D unclear. V lost 2 bases to trimming and J lost 3 bases, with 11 bases between them. The CDR3 spans 14 residues. CDR1 and CDR2 from the germline V gene are SGHVS and FQNEAQ. In nucleotides, the CDR3 is TGTGCCAGCAGCTTAACGCTCAAGGACTACGAGCAGTACTTC. Encoded protein: CASSLTLKDYEQYF. The variable domain in full, completed from reference TRBV7-8 and TRBJ2-7, reads GAGVSQSPRYKVAKRGQDVALRCDPISGHVSLFWYQQALGQGPEFLTYFQNEAQLDKSGLPSDRFFAERPEGSVSTLKIQRTQQEDSAVYLCASSLTLKDYEQYFGPGTRLTVT.

The J gene is TRBJ1-2, the V gene TRBV20-1; no firm D call. Germline V gene lookup returns CDR1 DFQATT and CDR2 SNEGSKA (reference sequence). Trimming cost V 5 bases and J 8 bases, with 9 bases left between them. There are 10 residues in the CDR3. The CDR3 coding sequence is TGCAGTGCTCCGGAGGACGGCTACACCTTC. It translates to CSAPEDGYTF.

This chain uses TRBV7-9 with TRBJ2-7, with TRBD2 as a possible D gene (6 bases). Germline CDR1 is SEHNR and CDR2 is FQNEAQ (reference sequence). V was trimmed by 4 bases and J by 5 bases, leaving 15 bases between them. The CDR3 is made up of 14 amino acids. The CDR3 region has the DNA TGTGCCAGCAGCTGGGGGGACCCGGGGCACGAGCAGTACTTC. Translating gives CASSWGDPGHEQYF.

The V gene is TRBV6-1, the J gene TRBJ1-2; 9 positions match TRBD1. V was pared by 2 bases and J by 5 bases, with 9 bases of the junction left unmatched. Germline V CDR1 and CDR2: MNHNS, SASEGT. CDR3 length: 16 residues. CDR3 DNA: TGTGCCAGCAGTGAATGGGGGACAGGGATTAAGTATGGCTACACCTTC. It encodes CASSEWGTGIKYGYTF.

V usage is TRBV27 and J usage is TRBJ1-1; 7 nucleotides agree with TRBD1. The germline gives CDR1 MNHEY, CDR2 SMNVEV (reference sequence). The J segment lost 0 bases and the V segment lost 4 bases, leaving 8 bases of the junction unmatched. The CDR3 has 16 amino acids. The CDR3 loop is CASSSRTGSVNTEAFF. CDR3 DNA: TGTGCCAGCAGTTCTCGGACAGGCTCGGTGAACACTGAAGCTTTCTTT.

J is TRBJ1-1 and V is TRBV30; the D gene is possibly TRBD1 (5 bases). Trimming removed 2 bases at V and 4 bases at J, with 8 bases between. Germline V gene data show CDR1 as GTSNPN and CDR2 as SVGIG (reference sequence). The CDR3 contains 12 residues. CDR3 nucleotide sequence: TGTGCCTGGAGTAGGGGCGGCACTGAAGCTTTCTTT. Its translation is CAWSRGGTEAFF.

This chain uses TRBV15 with TRBJ1-4; 7 positions agree with TRBD1. The CDR3 contains 15 residues. Trimming cost V 3 bases and J 6 bases; bases outside gene matches: 7. CDR1 and CDR2 (germline): LNHNV, YYDKDF (reference sequence). CDR3 region: CATSREGTVYEKLFF. The CDR3 region has the DNA TGTGCCACCAGCAGGGAAGGGACAGTTTATGAAAAACTGTTTTTT. Drawing the rest from reference TRBV15 and TRBJ1-4, the complete variable domain is DAMVIQNPRYQVTQFGKPVTLSCSQTLNHNVMYWYQQKSSQAPKLLFHYYDKDFNNEADTPDNFQSRRPNTSFCFLDIRSPGLGDTAMYLCATSREGTVYEKLFFGSGTQLSVL.

This clone came up a few times. The chain employs TRBV6-2 or TRBV6-3 and TRBJ2-2; no clear D. CDR3 length equals 13 residues. Germline CDR1 is MNHEY and CDR2 is SVGEGT. The ends were cut back, 4 bases at V and 14 bases at J, with 17 bases in the middle. The CDR3, as DNA: TGTGCCAGCAGTTCGGCAGAGGCCACCTCTCTGTTTTTT. It yields the protein CASSSAEATSLFF.

V gene TRBV30 combines with J gene TRBJ1-1; D is ambiguous. Germline CDR1 reads GTSNPN; CDR2 reads SVGIG (reference sequence). The CDR3 is 13 amino acids. V was clipped by 3 bases and J by 5 bases, with 13 bases between them. The CDR3 is CAWRSGIGTEAFF. The CDR3 DNA sequence: TGTGCCTGGAGGAGTGGGATTGGAACTGAAGCTTTCTTT.

The chain links TRBV6-5 to TRBJ1-1; 11 bases agree with TRBD1. The V gene end was trimmed by 0 bases and the J gene end by 10 bases; junction bases not matched to a gene: 7. The CDR3 spans 15 residues. The germline V gene has CDR1 MNHEY and CDR2 SVGAGI. This CDR3 reads CASSYSFGQGARAFF. The CDR3 DNA reads TGTGCCAGCAGTTACTCCTTCGGACAGGGGGCGCGAGCTTTCTTT.

The chain carries TRBV4-3 and TRBJ2-2, with unresolved D. The CDR3 runs to 14 residues. V was shortened by 0 bases and J by 5 bases, with 7 bases between the two germline ends. Germline CDR1 LGHNA, CDR2 YSLEER. CDR3 coding DNA: TGCGCCAGCAGCCAAGATGGTCGTACCGGGGAGCTGTTTTTT. This gives the protein CASSQDGRTGELFF.

The chain uses TRBV4-2 and TRBJ2-7; the D call may be TRBD1 or TRBD2 (6 bases each). The V gene's germline CDR1 is LGHNA and CDR2 YNFKEQ. The CDR3 is 18 amino acids. Between the trimmed V and J ends, which lost 3 bases and 1 base, there was a span of 22 bases. The CDR3 loop reads CASSQGPPEGGFSYEQYF. The DNA for the CDR3 is TGTGCCAGCAGCCAGGGTCCCCCAGAGGGGGGCTTTTCCTACGAGCAGTACTTC.

This chain uses TRBV3-1 (or the pseudogene TRBV3-2) with TRBJ2-2; 9 bases are a match to TRBD1. V lost 0 bases to trimming and J lost 5 bases; unmatched junction nucleotides: 7. Germline V gene data show CDR1 as LGHDT and CDR2 as YNNKEL (reference sequence). This CDR3 contains 17 residues. The CDR3 DNA reads as TGTGCCAGCAGCCAAGATTACGGGACAGGGAGAACCGGGGAGCTGTTTTTT. It yields the protein CASSQDYGTGRTGELFF.

The chain employs TRBV7-9 and TRBJ2-3; TRBD2 agrees at 9 bases. The CDR3 has 17 residues. The V and J ends lost 5 bases and 2 bases, in that order; junction bases with no gene match: 11. Germline CDR1 and CDR2: SEHNR and FQNEAQ (reference sequence). The CDR3 DNA reads TGTGCCAGCAGCCCATGGGGGGTAGCGGGGGACACAGATACGCAGTATTTT. It codes for CASSPWGVAGDTDTQYF.

The CDR3 DNA is TGTGCCAGCAGCTTAGCGCAGGGACAGCCTACCGAGCAGTACTTC. This translates into CASSLAQGQPTEQYF. The J gene is TRBJ2-7, the V gene TRBV7-2; 7 nucleotides match TRBD1. Trimming at V came to 0 bases and at J to 6 bases, leaving 8 bases not matched to a gene. Looked up from germline, CDR1 is SGHTA and CDR2 is FQGNSA. The CDR3 is made up of 15 amino acids. The full variable domain, rest sourced from reference TRBV7-2 and TRBJ2-7, is GAGVSQSPSNKVTEKGKDVELRCDPISGHTALYWYRQSLGQGLEFLIYFQGNSAPDKSGLPSDRFSAERTGGSVSTLTIQRTQQEDSAVYLCASSLAQGQPTEQYFGPGTRLTVT.

The rearrangement joins TRBV18 to TRBJ2-3, with D hard to call. V was trimmed by 1 base and J by 0 bases, leaving 5 bases between them. The germline gives CDR1 KGHSH, CDR2 LQKENI. The CDR3 loop spans 14 amino acids. DNA of the CDR3: TGTGCCAGCTCACCACAGGGAAGCACAGATACGCAGTATTTT. Protein sequence: CASSPQGSTDTQYF.

CDR3 region: CASRGHYGYTF. CDR3 coding DNA: TGTGCCAGCAGGGGGCACTATGGCTACACCTTC. The chain combines TRBV28 with TRBJ1-2, with a tentative D call TRBD1 (5 bases). CDR1 MDHEN and CDR2 SYDVKM come from the germline V gene. The CDR3 extends over 11 amino acids. Trimming left V 6 bases short and J 3 bases short, with 5 bases between.

The chain recombines TRBV6-1 with TRBJ1-1; possibly TRBD1 for D (6 bases). The CDR3 runs 14 residues. Trimming took off 3 bases at V and 1 base at J, with 9 bases between the two ends. Per the germline V gene, CDR1 is MNHNS and CDR2 is SASEGT. The CDR3 DNA reads TGTGCCAGCAGTGATCAGGGGCCGAACACTGAAGCTTTCTTT. Its translation: CASSDQGPNTEAFF.

The rearrangement uses TRBV27 and TRBJ1-6; TRBD1 might be the D (5 bases). The V end lost 0 bases, the J end lost 11 bases, and 8 bases lay between the germline ends. CDR1 and CDR2 from the germline V gene are MNHEY and SMNVEV (reference sequence). The CDR3 sequence is 13 residues long. Written as DNA, the CDR3 is TGTGCCAGCAGTTTATCGGGGGAGACACCCCTCCACTTT. This translates into CASSLSGETPLHF.